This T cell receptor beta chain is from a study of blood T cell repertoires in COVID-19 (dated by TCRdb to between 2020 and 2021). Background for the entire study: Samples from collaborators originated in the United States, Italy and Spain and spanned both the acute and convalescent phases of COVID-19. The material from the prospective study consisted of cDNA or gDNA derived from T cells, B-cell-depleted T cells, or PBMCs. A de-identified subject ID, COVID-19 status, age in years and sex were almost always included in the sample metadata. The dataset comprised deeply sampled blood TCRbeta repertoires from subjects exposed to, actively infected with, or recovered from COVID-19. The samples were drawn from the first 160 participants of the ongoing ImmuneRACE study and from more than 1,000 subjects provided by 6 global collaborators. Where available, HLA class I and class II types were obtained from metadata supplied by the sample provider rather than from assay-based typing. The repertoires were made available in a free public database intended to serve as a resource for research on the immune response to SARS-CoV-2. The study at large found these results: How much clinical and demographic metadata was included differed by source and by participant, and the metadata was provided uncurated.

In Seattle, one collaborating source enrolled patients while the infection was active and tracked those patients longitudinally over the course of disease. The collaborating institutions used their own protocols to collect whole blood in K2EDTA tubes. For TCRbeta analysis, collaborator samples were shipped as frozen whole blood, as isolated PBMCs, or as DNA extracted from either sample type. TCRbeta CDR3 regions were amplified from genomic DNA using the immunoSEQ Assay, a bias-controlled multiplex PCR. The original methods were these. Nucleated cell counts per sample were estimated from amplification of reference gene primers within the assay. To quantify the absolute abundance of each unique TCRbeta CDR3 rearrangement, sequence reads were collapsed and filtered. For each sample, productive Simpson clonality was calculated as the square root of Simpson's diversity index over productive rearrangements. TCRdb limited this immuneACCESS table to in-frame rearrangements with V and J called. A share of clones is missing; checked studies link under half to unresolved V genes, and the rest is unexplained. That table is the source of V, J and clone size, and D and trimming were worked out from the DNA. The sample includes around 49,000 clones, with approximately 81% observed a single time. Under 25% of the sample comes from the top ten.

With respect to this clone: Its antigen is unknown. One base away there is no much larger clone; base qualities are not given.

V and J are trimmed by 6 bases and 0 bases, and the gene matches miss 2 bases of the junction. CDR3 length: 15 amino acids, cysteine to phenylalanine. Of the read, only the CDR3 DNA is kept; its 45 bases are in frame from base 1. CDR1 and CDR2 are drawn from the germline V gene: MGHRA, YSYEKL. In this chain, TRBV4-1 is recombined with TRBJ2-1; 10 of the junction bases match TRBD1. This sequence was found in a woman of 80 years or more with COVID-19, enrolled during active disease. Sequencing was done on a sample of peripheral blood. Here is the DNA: TGCGCCAGCAGTTGGACAGGGGGCTCCTACAATGAGCAGTTCTTC. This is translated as CASSWTGGSYNEQFF.